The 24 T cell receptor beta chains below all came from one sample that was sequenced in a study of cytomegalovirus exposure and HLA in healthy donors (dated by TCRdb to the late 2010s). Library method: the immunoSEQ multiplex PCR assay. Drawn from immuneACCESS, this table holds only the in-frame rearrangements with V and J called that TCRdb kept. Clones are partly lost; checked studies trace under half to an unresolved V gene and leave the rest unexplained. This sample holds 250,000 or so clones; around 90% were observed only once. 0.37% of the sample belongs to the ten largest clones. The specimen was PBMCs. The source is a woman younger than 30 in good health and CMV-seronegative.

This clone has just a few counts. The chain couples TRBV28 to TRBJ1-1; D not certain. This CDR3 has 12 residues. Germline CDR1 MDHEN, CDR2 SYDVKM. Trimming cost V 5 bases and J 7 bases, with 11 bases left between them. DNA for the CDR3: TGTGCCAGCAGTCTACCCAACCTTGAAGCTTTCTTT. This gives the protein CASSLPNLEAFF.

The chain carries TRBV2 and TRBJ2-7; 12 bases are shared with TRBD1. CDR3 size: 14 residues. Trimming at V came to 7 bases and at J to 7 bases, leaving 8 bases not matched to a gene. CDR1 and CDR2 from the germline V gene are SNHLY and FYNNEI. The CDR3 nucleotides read TGTGCCAGCACCTCGGGACAGGGGGCGCCTGAGCAGTACTTC. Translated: CASTSGQGAPEQYF.

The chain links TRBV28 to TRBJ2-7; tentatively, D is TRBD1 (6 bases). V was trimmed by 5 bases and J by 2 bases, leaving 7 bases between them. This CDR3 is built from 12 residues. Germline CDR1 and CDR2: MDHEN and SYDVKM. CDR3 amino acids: CASSAGAYEQYV. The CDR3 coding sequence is TGTGCCAGCAGTGCAGGGGCCTACGAGCAGTACGTC.

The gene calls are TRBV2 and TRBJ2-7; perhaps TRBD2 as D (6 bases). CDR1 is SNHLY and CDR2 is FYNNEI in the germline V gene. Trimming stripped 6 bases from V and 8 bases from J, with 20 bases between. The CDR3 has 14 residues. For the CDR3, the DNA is TGTGCCAGCAGCCAGGCGGGACCCACACCCCAGCAGTACGTC. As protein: CASSQAGPTPQQYV.

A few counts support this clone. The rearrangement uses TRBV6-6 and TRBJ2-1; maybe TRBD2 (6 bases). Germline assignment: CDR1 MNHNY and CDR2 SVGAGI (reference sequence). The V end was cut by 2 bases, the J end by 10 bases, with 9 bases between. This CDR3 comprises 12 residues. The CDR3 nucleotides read TGTGCCAGCAGTTACAGCCTAGCGGAGCAGTTCTTC. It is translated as CASSYSLAEQFF.

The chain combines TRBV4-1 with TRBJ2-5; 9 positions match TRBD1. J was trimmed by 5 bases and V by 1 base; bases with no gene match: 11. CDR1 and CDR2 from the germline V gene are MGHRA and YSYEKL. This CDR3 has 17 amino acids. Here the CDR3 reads CASSQGSMGQGWETQYF. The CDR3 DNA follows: TGCGCCAGCAGCCAAGGATCCATGGGACAGGGATGGGAGACCCAGTACTTC.

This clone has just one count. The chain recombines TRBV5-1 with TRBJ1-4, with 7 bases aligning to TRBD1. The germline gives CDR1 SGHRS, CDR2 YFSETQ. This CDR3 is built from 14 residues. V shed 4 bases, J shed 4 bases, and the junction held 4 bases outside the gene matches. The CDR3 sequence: CASSVGQINEKLFF. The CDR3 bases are TGCGCCAGCAGCGTGGGACAGATTAATGAAAAACTGTTTTTT.

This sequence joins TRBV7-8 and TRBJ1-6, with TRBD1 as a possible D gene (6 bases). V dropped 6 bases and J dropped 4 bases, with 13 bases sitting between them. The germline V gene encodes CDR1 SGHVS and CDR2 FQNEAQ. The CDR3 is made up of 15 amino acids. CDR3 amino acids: CASSRPGQYNSPLHF. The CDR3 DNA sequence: TGTGCCAGCAGTAGACCGGGACAATATAATTCACCCCTCCACTTT.

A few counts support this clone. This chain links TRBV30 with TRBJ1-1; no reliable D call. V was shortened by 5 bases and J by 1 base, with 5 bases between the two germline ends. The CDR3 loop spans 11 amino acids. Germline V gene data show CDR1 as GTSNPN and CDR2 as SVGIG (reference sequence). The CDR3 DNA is TGTGCCTGGGACAAGAACACTGAAGCTTTCTTT. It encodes CAWDKNTEAFF.

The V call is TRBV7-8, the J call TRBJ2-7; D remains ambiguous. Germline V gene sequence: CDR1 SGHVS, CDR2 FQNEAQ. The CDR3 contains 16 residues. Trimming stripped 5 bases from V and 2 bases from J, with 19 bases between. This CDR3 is CASSLPDHSDAYEQYF. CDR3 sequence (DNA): TGTGCCAGCAGCCTACCCGACCACAGTGACGCCTACGAGCAGTACTTC.

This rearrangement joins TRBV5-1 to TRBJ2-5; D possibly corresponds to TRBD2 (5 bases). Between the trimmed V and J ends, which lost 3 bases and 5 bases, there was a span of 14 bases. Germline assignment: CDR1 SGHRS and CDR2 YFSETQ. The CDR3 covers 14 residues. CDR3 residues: CASSSREGRETQYF. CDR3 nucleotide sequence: TGCGCCAGCAGCTCACGCGAGGGCCGGGAGACCCAGTACTTC.

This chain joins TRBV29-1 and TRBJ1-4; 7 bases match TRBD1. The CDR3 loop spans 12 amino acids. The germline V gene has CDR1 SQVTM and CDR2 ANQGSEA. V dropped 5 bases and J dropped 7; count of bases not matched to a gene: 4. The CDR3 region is CSVLTGSEKLFF. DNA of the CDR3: TGCAGCGTTCTGACAGGGTCTGAAAAACTGTTTTTT.

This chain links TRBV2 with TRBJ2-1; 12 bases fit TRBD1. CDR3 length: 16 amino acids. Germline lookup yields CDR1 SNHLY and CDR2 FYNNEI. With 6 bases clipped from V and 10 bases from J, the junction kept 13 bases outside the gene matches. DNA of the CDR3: TGTGCCAGCAGCGAGTACCGGGACAGGGGGCGTAAGGAGCAGTTCTTC. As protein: CASSEYRDRGRKEQFF.

CDR3 DNA: TGTGCCAGTGGAAGGAGAGTTGCCGCAGGGGTCCCCTTCACAGATACGCAGTATTTT. Its protein is CASGRRVAAGVPFTDTQYF. The chain joins TRBV19 to TRBJ2-3, with D perhaps TRBD1 (6 bases). The CDR3 totals 19 residues. The germline CDR1 and CDR2 sequences are LNHDA and SQIVND (reference sequence). V shed 8 bases and J shed 2 bases, with 29 bases lying between them.

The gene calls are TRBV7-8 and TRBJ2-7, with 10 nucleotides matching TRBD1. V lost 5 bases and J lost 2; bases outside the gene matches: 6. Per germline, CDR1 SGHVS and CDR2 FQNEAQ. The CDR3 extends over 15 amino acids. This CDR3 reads CASSLRDRGAYEQYV. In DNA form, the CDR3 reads TGTGCCAGCAGCCTACGGGACAGGGGCGCCTACGAGCAGTACGTC.

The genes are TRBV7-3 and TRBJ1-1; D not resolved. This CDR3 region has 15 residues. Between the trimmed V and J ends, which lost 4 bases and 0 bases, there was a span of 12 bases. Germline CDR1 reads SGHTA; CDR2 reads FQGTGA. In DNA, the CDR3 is TGTGCCAGCAGCTCCACCGGGAGCATGAACACTGAAGCTTTCTTT. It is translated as CASSSTGSMNTEAFF.

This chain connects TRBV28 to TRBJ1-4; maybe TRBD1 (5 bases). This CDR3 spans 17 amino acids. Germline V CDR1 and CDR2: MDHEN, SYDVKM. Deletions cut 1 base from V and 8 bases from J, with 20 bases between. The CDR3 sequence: CASSLSGSAGILEKLFF. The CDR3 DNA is TGTGCCAGCAGTTTATCGGGTTCTGCAGGGATCCTGGAAAAACTGTTTTTT.

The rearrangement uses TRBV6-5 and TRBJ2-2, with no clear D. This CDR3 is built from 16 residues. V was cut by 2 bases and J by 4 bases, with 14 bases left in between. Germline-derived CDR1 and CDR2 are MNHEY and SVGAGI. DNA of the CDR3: TGTGCCAGCAGTTACGATGGTGGCGGCGGCACCGGGGAGCTGTTTTTT. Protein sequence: CASSYDGGGGTGELFF.

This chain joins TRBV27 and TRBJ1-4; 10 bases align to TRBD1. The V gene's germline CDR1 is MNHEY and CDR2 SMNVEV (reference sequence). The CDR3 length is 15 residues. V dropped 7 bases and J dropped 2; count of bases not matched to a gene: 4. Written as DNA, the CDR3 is TGTGCCAGCAAGAGACAGGGGGCGACTAATGAAAAACTGTTTTTT. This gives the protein CASKRQGATNEKLFF.

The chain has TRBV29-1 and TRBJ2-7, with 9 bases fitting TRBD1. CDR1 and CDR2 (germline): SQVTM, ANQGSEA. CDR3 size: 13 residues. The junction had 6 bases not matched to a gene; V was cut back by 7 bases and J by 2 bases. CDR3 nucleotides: TGCAGCGGGGACAGGGTGGTAACCTACGAGCAGTACGTC. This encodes CSGDRVVTYEQYV.

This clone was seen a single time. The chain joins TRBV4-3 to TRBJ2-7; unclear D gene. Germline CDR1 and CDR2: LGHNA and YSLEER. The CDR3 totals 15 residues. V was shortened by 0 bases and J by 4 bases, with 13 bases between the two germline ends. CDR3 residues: CASSQERTYSYEQYF. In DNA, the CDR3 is TGCGCCAGCAGCCAAGAGCGCACGTACTCTTACGAGCAGTACTTC.

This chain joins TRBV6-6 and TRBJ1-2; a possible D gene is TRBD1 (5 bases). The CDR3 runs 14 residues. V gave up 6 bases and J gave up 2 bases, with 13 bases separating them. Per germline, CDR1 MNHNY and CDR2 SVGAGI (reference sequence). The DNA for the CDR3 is TGTGCCAGCAGAGGACATATAGAGAACTATGGCTACACCTTC. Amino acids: CASRGHIENYGYTF.

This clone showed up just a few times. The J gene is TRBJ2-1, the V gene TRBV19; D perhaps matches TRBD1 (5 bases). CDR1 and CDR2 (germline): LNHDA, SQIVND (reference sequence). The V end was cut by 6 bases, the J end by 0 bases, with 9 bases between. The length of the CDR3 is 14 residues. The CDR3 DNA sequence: TGTGCCAGTAGGTCAGGGCACTCCTACAATGAGCAGTTCTTC. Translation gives CASRSGHSYNEQFF.

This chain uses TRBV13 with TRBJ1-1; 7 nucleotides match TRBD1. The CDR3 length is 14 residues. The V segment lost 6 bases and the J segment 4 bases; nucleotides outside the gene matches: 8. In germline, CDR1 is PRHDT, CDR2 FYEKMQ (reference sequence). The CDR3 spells CASRKSGGATEAFF. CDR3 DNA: TGTGCCAGCAGGAAATCAGGGGGAGCCACTGAAGCTTTCTTT.